The 15 T cell receptor beta chains below were found in one sample sequenced in a study of blood T cell repertoires in COVID-19. Data came from immunoSEQ multiplex PCR; TCRdb stores just in-frame clones and leaves some out. The sample has almost 200,000 clones, 70% to 80% seen once. Sequencing was carried out using peripheral blood. The receptors come from a woman between 35 and 50 years old with COVID-19, enrolled during active disease.

The chain joins TRBV12-3 or TRBV12-4 to TRBJ1-1, with D maybe TRBD1 (6 bases). This CDR3 region has 11 residues. V was pared by 6 bases and J by 11 bases, with 13 bases between. CDR3 sequence reads: CASSYRVVAFF. The CDR3 DNA reads as TGTGCCAGCAGCTACAGGGTCGTGGCTTTCTTT.

This sequence joins TRBV19 and TRBJ1-5; D is ambiguous. Germline lookup yields CDR1 LNHDA and CDR2 SQIVND (reference sequence). V lost 5 bases to trimming and J lost 4 bases, with 15 bases between them. The CDR3 is 15 residues long. In DNA, the CDR3 is TGTGCCAGTAGTTACTATTTCTCCGGGAATCAGCCCCAGCATTTT. Encoded protein: CASSYYFSGNQPQHF.

This chain uses TRBV5-4 with TRBJ2-2; D unresolved. The germline V and J ends were trimmed by 2 bases and 5 bases, with 7 bases remaining between them. Per germline, CDR1 SGHNT and CDR2 YYREEE (reference sequence). There are 13 residues in the CDR3. CDR3: CASSLRFTGELFF. In nucleotides, the CDR3 is TGTGCCAGCAGCTTACGGTTTACCGGGGAGCTGTTTTTT.

This chain uses TRBV6-5 with TRBJ1-1; possibly TRBD1 for D (5 bases). The CDR3 contains 15 residues. Trimming cost V 7 bases and J 3 bases, with 18 bases left between them. Germline CDR1 reads MNHEY; CDR2 reads SVGAGI. DNA for the CDR3: TGTGCCAGCACCAGCAGTGGACAATTTCACACTGAAGCTTTCTTT. This sequence encodes CASTSSGQFHTEAFF.

The chain joins TRBV9 to TRBJ2-7; D not certain. Germline lookup yields CDR1 SGDLS and CDR2 YYNGEE. V was trimmed by 4 bases and J by 3 bases, leaving 14 bases between them. CDR3 size: 14 residues. This CDR3 is CASSSRVLDYEQYF. The CDR3 nucleotides are TGTGCCAGCAGCTCCCGGGTCCTGGACTACGAGCAGTACTTC.

The rearrangement uses TRBV29-1 and TRBJ1-2; D is undetermined. The CDR3 spans 13 residues. The V end lost 6 bases, the J end lost 7 bases, and 18 bases lay between the germline ends. CDR1 SQVTM and CDR2 ANQGSEA come from the germline V gene. CDR3 in amino acids: CSVTREGYGGYTF. The CDR3 region has the DNA TGCAGCGTGACCCGGGAAGGGTATGGTGGCTACACCTTC.

The V gene is TRBV7-2, the J gene TRBJ2-1; 7 bases align to TRBD1. Unmatched junction bases numbered 3, after V lost 3 bases and J lost 7 bases. There are 13 residues in the CDR3. In germline, CDR1 is SGHTA, CDR2 FQGNSA. The CDR3 DNA sequence: TGTGCCAGCAGCTTTTACAGGGGTAATGAGCAGTTCTTC. Translation gives CASSFYRGNEQFF. Supplemented by reference TRBV7-2 and TRBJ2-1, the full variable domain reads GAGVSQSPSNKVTEKGKDVELRCDPISGHTALYWYRQSLGQGLEFLIYFQGNSAPDKSGLPSDRFSAERTGGSVSTLTIQRTQQEDSAVYLCASSFYRGNEQFFGPGTRLTVL.

The chain is built from TRBV3-1 (or the pseudogene TRBV3-2) and TRBJ2-7, with 7 bases that match TRBD2. J lost 0 bases, V lost 1 base, and 6 bases had no gene match. This CDR3 spans 16 amino acids. The germline V gene has CDR1 LGHDT and CDR2 YNNKEL (reference sequence). The CDR3 DNA is TGTGCCAGCAGCCAAGTTTACGGGGGGAGCTCCTACGAGCAGTACTTC. Its translation is CASSQVYGGSSYEQYF.

The chain employs TRBV6-5 and TRBJ2-5; D perhaps matches TRBD1 (5 bases). This CDR3 has 14 residues. Germline values: CDR1 MNHEY, CDR2 SVGAGI. V was trimmed by 6 bases and J by 2 bases, leaving 13 bases between them. The DNA of the CDR3 is TGTGCCAGCAGAACCGCGACAGATCAAGAGACCCAGTACTTC. Amino acids: CASRTATDQETQYF.

This chain links TRBV4-2 with TRBJ2-2; D perhaps matches TRBD2 (6 bases). In germline, CDR1 is LGHNA, CDR2 YNFKEQ. The CDR3 has 18 amino acids. V dropped 5 bases and J dropped 0 bases, with 19 bases sitting between them. The CDR3 here is CASSFRPPGETNTGELFF. The CDR3 DNA reads TGTGCCAGCAGCTTCCGCCCCCCGGGGGAGACGAACACCGGGGAGCTGTTTTTT.

The gene calls are TRBV5-1 and TRBJ2-2, with 9 bases that match TRBD1. The CDR3 contains 16 residues. V trimming: 4 bases; J trimming: 1 base; junction bases outside the gene matches: 5. Germline V gene lookup returns CDR1 SGHRS and CDR2 YFSETQ. The CDR3 protein is CASSPRTGVNTGELFF. In DNA form, the CDR3 reads TGCGCCAGCAGCCCCCGGACAGGGGTGAACACCGGGGAGCTGTTTTTT.

The genes are TRBV27 and TRBJ2-2, with 8 bases aligning to TRBD1. V was pared by 3 bases and J by 7 bases, with 10 bases of the junction left unmatched. Germline V lookup: CDR1 MNHEY, CDR2 SMNVEV (reference sequence). The CDR3 sequence is 16 residues long. The CDR3 loop is CASSFPGTGEGGELFF. The CDR3, as DNA: TGTGCCAGCAGTTTCCCGGGGACAGGTGAAGGCGGGGAGCTGTTTTTT.

This clone was seen a handful of times. V is TRBV3-1 (or the pseudogene TRBV3-2) and J is TRBJ1-2; D is unclear. Trimming removed 1 base at V and 7 bases at J, with 10 bases between. This CDR3 spans 13 amino acids. Germline-derived CDR1 and CDR2 are LGHDT and YNNKEL (reference sequence). DNA of the CDR3: TGTGCCAGCAGCCAAGGCAGGCTCGGTGGCTACACCTTC. This gives the protein CASSQGRLGGYTF.

CDR3 protein: CATSRNIQGSNTEAFF. In nucleotides, the CDR3 is TGTGCCACCAGCAGAAACATACAGGGATCGAACACTGAAGCTTTCTTT. The chain has TRBV15 and TRBJ1-1; D might be TRBD1 (6 bases). Between the trimmed V and J ends, which lost 2 bases and 1 base, there was a span of 14 bases. The CDR3 has 16 amino acids. Germline CDR1 LNHNV, CDR2 YYDKDF (reference sequence).

J is TRBJ1-2 and V is TRBV18; D might be TRBD1 (5 bases). Germline V CDR1 and CDR2: KGHSH, LQKENI. This CDR3 region has 15 residues. Trimming took 2 bases from V and 0 from J, leaving 10 bases between them. The CDR3 DNA sequence: TGTGCCAGCTCACCATCGGACAACCCTAACTATGGCTACACCTTC. Protein sequence: CASSPSDNPNYGYTF.